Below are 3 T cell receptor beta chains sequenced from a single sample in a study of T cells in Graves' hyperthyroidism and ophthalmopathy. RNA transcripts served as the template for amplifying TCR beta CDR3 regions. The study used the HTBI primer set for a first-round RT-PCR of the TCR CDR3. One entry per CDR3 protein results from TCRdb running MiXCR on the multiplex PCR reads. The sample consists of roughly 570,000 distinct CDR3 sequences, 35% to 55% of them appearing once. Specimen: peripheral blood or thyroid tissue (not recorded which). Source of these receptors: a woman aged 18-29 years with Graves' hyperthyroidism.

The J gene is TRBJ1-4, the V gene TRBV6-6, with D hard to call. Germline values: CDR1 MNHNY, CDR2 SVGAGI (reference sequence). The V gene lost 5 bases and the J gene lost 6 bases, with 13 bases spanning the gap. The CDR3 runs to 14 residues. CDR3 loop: CASSEIAGDEKLFF. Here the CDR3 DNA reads TGTGCCAGCAGTGAAATAGCGGGAGATGAAAAACTGTTTTTT.

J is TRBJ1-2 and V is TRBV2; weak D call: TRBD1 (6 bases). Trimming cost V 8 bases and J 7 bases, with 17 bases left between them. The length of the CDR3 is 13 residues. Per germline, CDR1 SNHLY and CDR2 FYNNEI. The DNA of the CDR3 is TGTGCCAGCTCAGGTGGCACAGGGACTGGCTACACCTTC. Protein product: CASSGGTGTGYTF.

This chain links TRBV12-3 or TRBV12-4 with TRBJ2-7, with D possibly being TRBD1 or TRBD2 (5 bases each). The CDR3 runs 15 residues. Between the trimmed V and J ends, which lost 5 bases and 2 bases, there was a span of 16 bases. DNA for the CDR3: TGTGCCAGCAGTACTTCCGCCGGGACGACCTACGAGCAGTACTTC. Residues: CASSTSAGTTYEQYF.